This note documents a single TCR beta chain sequence. As yet, its antigen is unknown. The germline CDR1 and CDR2 sequences are LNHDA and SQIVND (reference sequence). V was pared by 6 bases and J by 8 bases, with 17 bases between. The CDR3 runs 15 residues. Constant-segment primers were used for 5'RACE, and the resulting TCR alpha and TCR beta cDNA libraries carried sample barcodes and UMIs. A single record per CDR3 protein comes from TCRdb applying MiXCR to the 5' RACE reads. Altogether roughly 240,000 distinct CDR3 sequences are present, roughly 15% being singletons, with the ten largest covering 2% to 2.5%. The data are from a study of T-cell memory formation after mild COVID-19. Overall study context: TCR clusters were mostly donor specific.

Notes on the study in general: Whether day 37 second-wave clones are SARS-CoV-2-specific was not confirmed. Cross-reactive memory appears to have joined, as suggested by some responding clones showing up in pre-infection memory.

Material: PBMCs or a T cell subset sorted from them (not recorded which). This receptor was identified in an adult woman who had mild COVID-19 (a few samples of this study predate the infection). Cell type and time point are not known. V gene TRBV19 combines with J gene TRBJ1-6; D is uncertain. The CDR3 DNA reads as TGTGCCAGTAGAGAGACGTCCACCGTGGATTCACCCCTCCACTTT. It is translated as CASRETSTVDSPLHF.